This T cell receptor beta chain comes out of a study of cytomegalovirus exposure and HLA in healthy donors. The sample holds a few counts of this clone. The antigen remains undetermined. Separate from the approximately 670-subject first cohort, the 120-subject validation cohort was the one that the donors belonged to. Findings of the study overall: CMV antigen specificity of three CMV-associated chains was confirmed in vitro.

Germline assignment: CDR1 SGHRS and CDR2 YFSETQ. V was pared by 0 bases and J by 3 bases, with 15 bases between. This CDR3 region has 17 residues. Sequencing was performed with immunoSEQ multiplex PCR; in TCRdb, only in-frame clones are kept and a portion is missing. There are roughly 260,000 clones in the sample; roughly 89% occur only once, and 0.37% lies in the top ten. This rearrangement joins TRBV5-1 to TRBJ2-2; D is perhaps TRBD2 (6 bases). Sequenced: PBMCs. The sequence came from a woman under 30 in good health and CMV-seronegative. The CDR3 sequence is CASSLGPMSGDTGELFF. The CDR3 bases are TGCGCCAGCAGCTTGGGACCGATGTCGGGGGACACCGGGGAGCTGTTTTTT.